The next 30 T cell receptor beta chains were all read from a single sample in a study of blood T cell repertoires in COVID-19. Clones were read by immunoSEQ multiplex PCR, and TCRdb kept only the in-frame ones, dropping some. This sample has under 200,000 clones; 65% to 90% occur once, and the top ten carry about 1.5%. The sample taken for sequencing was peripheral blood. These receptors were taken from a human donor in a cohort sampled during active COVID-19.

This clone was observed a handful of times. This CDR3 is also generated by other DNA sequences in the sample. This chain links TRBV11-3 with TRBJ1-1; D not certain. Germline CDR1 is SGHNT and CDR2 is YENEEA. The CDR3 totals 14 residues. Trimming stripped 1 base from V and 4 bases from J, with 10 bases between. CDR3 sequence: CASSLGRGSTEAFF. DNA for the CDR3: TGTGCCAGCAGCTTAGGACGGGGAAGCACTGAAGCTTTCTTT.

V and J are TRBV9 and TRBJ1-3; TRBD1 might be the D (6 bases). The CDR3 consists of 16 residues. Germline-derived CDR1 and CDR2 are SGDLS and YYNGEE. Trimming pared 0 bases from V and 2 bases from J, leaving 12 bases between. The CDR3 coding sequence is TGTGCCAGCAGCGTAGTTCCCGGGACAACTGGAAACACCATATATTTT. It is translated as CASSVVPGTTGNTIYF.

The genes are TRBV9 and TRBJ2-5, with TRBD1 matching 9 bases. CDR3 length: 16 amino acids. Germline V gene lookup returns CDR1 SGDLS and CDR2 YYNGEE. The V gene end was trimmed by 2 bases and the J gene end by 3 bases; junction bases not matched to a gene: 8. The CDR3 DNA is TGTGCCAGCAGCGTGAGTCCGACAGGGGGAAAAGAGACCCAGTACTTC. The encoded protein is CASSVSPTGGKETQYF.

The chain is built from TRBV19 and TRBJ1-2; TRBD1 agrees at 8 bases. Trimming cost V 5 bases and J 2 bases; bases outside gene matches: 4. Germline CDR1 is LNHDA and CDR2 is SQIVND (reference sequence). This CDR3 is 14 amino acids long. The CDR3 nucleotides are TGTGCCAGTAGTGCTCACAGGGGGAACTATGGCTACACCTTC. The encoded protein is CASSAHRGNYGYTF.

This chain links TRBV6-5 with TRBJ1-6; D is perhaps TRBD1 (6 bases). The V end was cut by 0 bases, the J end by 9 bases, with 12 bases between. The germline V gene encodes CDR1 MNHEY and CDR2 SVGAGI. The CDR3 spans 15 residues. In DNA form, the CDR3 reads TGTGCCAGCAGTTACTCCGTCCAGGGGAGTTCACCCCTCCACTTT. Translated, it gives CASSYSVQGSSPLHF.

This clone was detected a few times. The chain carries TRBV7-2 and TRBJ1-6; D possibly corresponds to TRBD1 (6 bases). Deletions cut 5 bases from V and 5 bases from J, with 16 bases between. The CDR3 is made up of 16 amino acids. Germline-derived CDR1 and CDR2 are SGHTA and FQGNSA. The CDR3 DNA follows: TGTGCCAGCAGCCAAAGGGGGGGGAGAGATAATTCACCCCTCCACTTT. This sequence encodes CASSQRGGRDNSPLHF.

The chain recombines TRBV11-2 with TRBJ2-7; 7 positions match TRBD1. The germline V gene encodes CDR1 SGHAT and CDR2 FQNNGV. V was pared by 4 bases and J by 6 bases, with 9 bases of the junction left unmatched. The CDR3 runs to 14 residues. The CDR3 DNA follows: TGTGCCAGCAGCTCGGACAGGATTGTCGGCGAGCAGTACTTC. As protein: CASSSDRIVGEQYF.

The chain combines TRBV7-3 with TRBJ1-3; 12 bases align to TRBD1. The V gene's germline CDR1 is SGHTA and CDR2 FQGTGA. V gave up 3 bases and J gave up 4 bases; unmatched junction bases: 1. The CDR3 contains 15 residues. CDR3 residues: CASSLGTGGGNTIYF. The CDR3 bases are TGTGCCAGCAGCTTGGGGACAGGGGGCGGAAACACCATATATTTT.

V is TRBV7-2 and J is TRBJ1-1; weak D call: TRBD1 (6 bases). This CDR3 region has 15 residues. CDR1 is SGHTA and CDR2 is FQGNSA in the germline V gene. V gave up 5 bases and J gave up 9 bases, with 22 bases separating them. CDR3 residues: CASSLITGTRLKAFF. The CDR3 bases are TGTGCCAGCAGCCTCATTACCGGGACACGCTTGAAAGCTTTCTTT.

This chain joins TRBV4-3 and TRBJ2-5; 7 bases map to TRBD2. With V trimmed by 2 bases and J by 4 bases, 7 bases remained unmatched. Per the germline V gene, CDR1 is LGHNA and CDR2 is YSLEER. The CDR3 consists of 15 residues. The DNA of the CDR3 is TGCGCCAGCAGCCAAACTCCGGGAGGCGGAGAGACCCAGTACTTC. The encoded protein is CASSQTPGGGETQYF.

As DNA, the CDR3 is TGTGCCAGCAGCGTAGGGGCCAGGATTGATACGCAGTATTTT. It yields the protein CASSVGARIDTQYF. V usage is TRBV9 and J usage is TRBJ2-3; D remains unclear. The V and J ends lost 0 bases and 6 bases respectively, with 11 bases between them. Germline assignment: CDR1 SGDLS and CDR2 YYNGEE. CDR3 length: 14 residues.

The chain uses TRBV13 and TRBJ1-6; no firm D call. V was clipped by 5 bases and J by 3 bases, with 8 bases between them. Germline V gene sequence: CDR1 PRHDT, CDR2 FYEKMQ (reference sequence). This CDR3 has 14 amino acids. The DNA for the CDR3 is TGTGCCAGCAGCCTCCGGGGCTATAATTCACCCCTCCACTTT. It specifies CASSLRGYNSPLHF.

Concerning this clone: Additional DNA sequences in this sample encode the identical CDR3. The chain recombines TRBV7-6 with TRBJ2-3; D is ambiguous. Between the trimmed V and J ends, which lost 5 bases and 4 bases, there was a span of 13 bases. This CDR3 spans 14 amino acids. Germline loops: CDR1 SGHVS, CDR2 FNYEAQ. The CDR3 DNA is TGTGCCAGCAGCCCCTCCTCTCCCCCAGATACGCAGTATTTT. Its translation is CASSPSSPPDTQYF.

V gene TRBV25-1 combines with J gene TRBJ1-2, with D possibly matching TRBD1 (6 bases). V was cut by 10 bases and J by 2 bases, with 20 bases left in between. This CDR3 has 15 amino acids. In germline, CDR1 is MGHDK, CDR2 SYGVNS. The CDR3 DNA sequence: TGTGCCAATTATATGGGTCGGGGGGCCAACTATGGCTACACCTTC. Amino acids: CANYMGRGANYGYTF.

This chain uses TRBV6-8 with TRBJ2-7, with TRBD1 as a possible D gene (6 bases). V gave up 4 bases and J gave up 1 base, with 23 bases separating them. The CDR3 sequence is 18 residues long. CDR1 is MNHGY and CDR2 is SAAAGT in the germline V gene. The CDR3 is CASSLPYPGHPFSYEQYF. For the CDR3, the DNA is TGTGCCAGCAGTTTGCCCTACCCGGGACACCCATTTTCCTACGAGCAGTACTTC.

This chain connects TRBV1 to TRBJ2-7; the table's D call, TRBD2, was not checked against the DNA. TRBV1 is a known pseudogene. The CDR3 sequence is 15 residues long. This CDR3 reads CTSSPTSGSSYEQYF. CDR3 sequence (DNA): TGCACCAGCAGCCCAACTAGCGGGAGCTCCTACGAGCAGTACTTC.

The chain couples TRBV19 to TRBJ2-7; D gene ambiguous. This CDR3 comprises 14 residues. Germline V gives CDR1 LNHDA, CDR2 SQIVND (reference sequence). The V end was cut by 2 bases, the J end by 0 bases, with 8 bases between. The CDR3 region is CASSITADSYEQYF. The CDR3 DNA reads TGTGCCAGTAGTATAACGGCGGACTCCTACGAGCAGTACTTC.

The V call is TRBV4-1, the J call TRBJ2-4; the match to TRBD2 covers 12 bases. The CDR3 length is 20 residues. The germline V gene encodes CDR1 MGHRA and CDR2 YSYEKL. J lost 0 bases, V lost 3 bases, and 12 bases had no gene match. The CDR3 is CASSHEPSGGADLAKNIQYF. CDR3 DNA sequence: TGCGCCAGCAGCCATGAACCTAGCGGGGGGGCCGATCTAGCCAAAAACATTCAGTACTTC.

The chain employs TRBV24-1 and TRBJ1-2; 8 bases fit TRBD1. Germline V gene sequence: CDR1 KGHDR, CDR2 SFDVKD. The CDR3 is made up of 15 amino acids. Germline trimming cut 4 bases from V and 3 bases from J; bases unmatched to any gene: 6. The CDR3 nucleotides are TGTGCCACCAGTGACCCACAGGGGGGGTACTATGGCTACACCTTC. It codes for CATSDPQGGYYGYTF.

The CDR3 DNA follows: TGTGCCAGCTCACCACCGTGGTACAGAGAAAATTCACCCCTCCACTTT. Translated: CASSPPWYRENSPLHF. J is TRBJ1-6 and V is TRBV18, with D unresolved. The CDR3 has 16 amino acids. Germline lookup yields CDR1 KGHSH and CDR2 LQKENI. V lost 0 bases and J lost 7, with 13 bases in between.

The gene calls are TRBV3-1 (or the pseudogene TRBV3-2) and TRBJ2-1; 15 bases are a match to TRBD2. The CDR3 sequence is 20 residues long. V was clipped by 2 bases and J by 3 bases; unmatched bases: 11. From germline, CDR1 is LGHDT and CDR2 YNNKEL (reference sequence). The DNA of the CDR3 is TGTGCCAGCAGCCAATACCCCCCCGGGACTAGCGGGGGGCTCTACAATGAGCAGTTCTTC. The encoded protein is CASSQYPPGTSGGLYNEQFF.

The rearrangement uses TRBV12-5 and TRBJ1-2; D remains unclear. V dropped 0 bases and J dropped 0 bases, with 11 bases sitting between them. This CDR3 contains 16 residues. The germline V gene encodes CDR1 LGHNT and CDR2 FRNRAP. This CDR3 is CASGLVLAGSNYGYTF. DNA of the CDR3: TGTGCTAGTGGTTTGGTACTAGCGGGATCTAACTATGGCTACACCTTC. Full variable domain (missing parts from reference TRBV12-5 and TRBJ1-2): DARVTQTPRHKVTEMGQEVTMRCQPILGHNTVFWYRQTMMQGLELLAYFRNRAPLDDSGMPKDRFSAEMPDATLATLKIQPSEPRDSAVYFCASGLVLAGSNYGYTFGSGTRLTVV.

The genes are TRBV19 and TRBJ2-5; TRBD1 might be the D (7 bases). Germline CDR1 LNHDA, CDR2 SQIVND (reference sequence). V gave up 1 base and J gave up 5 bases, with 17 bases separating them. The length of the CDR3 is 16 residues. The CDR3 coding sequence is TGTGCCAGTAGTATAGGGCGGGACAGTCCTAGGGAGACCCAGTACTTC. This gives the protein CASSIGRDSPRETQYF.

The rearrangement links TRBV6-5 to TRBJ1-5; TRBD1 might be the D (6 bases). V was shortened by 6 bases and J by 6 bases, with 15 bases between the two germline ends. The CDR3 totals 14 residues. Germline V gives CDR1 MNHEY, CDR2 SVGAGI. The CDR3 nucleotides read TGTGCCAGCAGATCCACAGGGCCCGGTCAGCCCCAGCATTTT. It codes for CASRSTGPGQPQHF.

The rearrangement links TRBV20-1 to TRBJ2-7; D possibly corresponds to TRBD2 (6 bases). The CDR3 covers 16 residues. Germline V lookup: CDR1 DFQATT, CDR2 SNEGSKA (reference sequence). Trimming removed 3 bases from V and 0 bases from J, with 18 bases in between. The CDR3 bases are TGCAGTGCTAGTGCGAGCGGGTCATCCTACTCCTACGAGCAGTACTTC. This sequence encodes CSASASGSSYSYEQYF.

The chain has TRBV4-3 and TRBJ1-5, with D perhaps matching TRBD1 (5 bases). Looked up from germline, CDR1 is LGHNA and CDR2 is YSLEER. There are 14 residues in the CDR3. Trimming removed 1 base at V and 6 bases at J, with 10 bases between. The CDR3 DNA sequence: TGCGCCAGCAGCCAAGTTCAGGGTGGTCAGCCCCAGCATTTT. It is translated as CASSQVQGGQPQHF.

This clone was detected a few times. J is TRBJ1-6 and V is TRBV4-3; D is undetermined. Germline V lookup: CDR1 LGHNA, CDR2 YSLEER. V gave up 0 bases and J gave up 7 bases, with 10 bases separating them. This CDR3 contains 15 residues. CDR3 loop: CASSQDWAANSPLHF. The CDR3 coding sequence is TGCGCCAGCAGCCAAGATTGGGCAGCAAATTCACCCCTCCACTTT.

For this clone: An end of the junction does not agree with germline; a read error may underlie this. This rearrangement joins TRBV7-7 to TRBJ2-5; 8 bases fit TRBD2. Germline loops: CDR1 SSHAT, CDR2 FNYEAQ (reference sequence). The CDR3 is 15 amino acids. The DNA for the CDR3 is TGTGCTAGCAGCTTAGGCCTAGCGGGCCCCCAGACCCAGTACTTC. It is translated as CASSLGLAGPQTQYF.

V usage is TRBV5-4 and J usage is TRBJ1-1; maybe TRBD1 (6 bases). This CDR3 has 14 residues. Germline V gene lookup returns CDR1 SGHNT and CDR2 YYREEE (reference sequence). Trimming took 2 bases from V and 1 from J, leaving 9 bases between them. CDR3 bases: TGTGCCAGCAGCTTAGACAGGCAGAACACTGAAGCTTTCTTT. Protein product: CASSLDRQNTEAFF.

This clone came up once. This chain joins TRBV5-1 and TRBJ1-1; 10 bases map to TRBD1. The germline V gene encodes CDR1 SGHRS and CDR2 YFSETQ. The CDR3 extends over 13 amino acids. V shed 3 bases and J 7 bases; nucleotides not matched to a gene: 3. CDR3 sequence: CASSWTGGNEAFF. For the CDR3, the DNA is TGCGCCAGCAGCTGGACAGGGGGGAATGAAGCTTTCTTT.